The entry that follows covers one T cell receptor beta chain sequence. Its antigen remains unidentified. Between the trimmed V and J ends, which lost 1 base and 8 bases, there was a span of 14 bases. The germline gives CDR1 SGHVS, CDR2 FQNEAQ. This CDR3 contains 14 residues. The data were taken from a study of cytomegalovirus exposure and HLA in healthy donors. The study, taken as a whole, reports: A later look showed TCR association rates differing by HLA locus, highest for DRB1 and lowest for HLA-C. Within an earlier analysis, most TCR beta V segments proved productive either about 87% or about 30% of the time.

Both 60 Vbeta primers and 13 Jbeta primers went into the PCR. The table came from immunoSEQ multiplex PCR; TCRdb's copy has only in-frame clones and leaves some out. The data show about 180,000 clones, around 80% seen once. This chain uses TRBV7-8 with TRBJ1-2; no clear D gene. The sample consisted of PBMCs. The TCR was taken from a woman aged 25 to 39 in good health and CMV-seronegative. CDR3 residues: CASSLEDTRGGYTF. In DNA form, the CDR3 reads TGTGCCAGCAGCTTAGAAGACACCCGAGGGGGCTACACCTTC.